One T cell receptor (beta chain) is described in this entry. Seattle's enrolled individuals joined amid active infection and were then monitored longitudinally. The CDR3 is made up of 17 amino acids. V was pared by 1 base and J by 9 bases, with 13 bases of the junction left unmatched. Germline V gene data show CDR1 as KGHDR and CDR2 as SFDVKD. This entry belongs to a study of blood T cell repertoires in COVID-19. Study details: Specimens from acute and convalescent COVID-19 originated in the United States, Italy and Spain.

Sequencing was performed with immunoSEQ multiplex PCR; in TCRdb, only in-frame clones are kept and a portion is missing. In the table there are some 300,000 clones, roughly 90% of which are singletons. The sequenced sample was peripheral blood. This clonotype was sampled from a woman in her forties with COVID-19, enrolled during active disease. V usage is TRBV24-1 and J usage is TRBJ1-5; 8 nucleotides match TRBD1. CDR3 coding DNA: TGTGCCACCAGTGATTTCAGCCGGACAGGGACCCCCATGCCCCAGCATTTT. This translates into CATSDFSRTGTPMPQHF.